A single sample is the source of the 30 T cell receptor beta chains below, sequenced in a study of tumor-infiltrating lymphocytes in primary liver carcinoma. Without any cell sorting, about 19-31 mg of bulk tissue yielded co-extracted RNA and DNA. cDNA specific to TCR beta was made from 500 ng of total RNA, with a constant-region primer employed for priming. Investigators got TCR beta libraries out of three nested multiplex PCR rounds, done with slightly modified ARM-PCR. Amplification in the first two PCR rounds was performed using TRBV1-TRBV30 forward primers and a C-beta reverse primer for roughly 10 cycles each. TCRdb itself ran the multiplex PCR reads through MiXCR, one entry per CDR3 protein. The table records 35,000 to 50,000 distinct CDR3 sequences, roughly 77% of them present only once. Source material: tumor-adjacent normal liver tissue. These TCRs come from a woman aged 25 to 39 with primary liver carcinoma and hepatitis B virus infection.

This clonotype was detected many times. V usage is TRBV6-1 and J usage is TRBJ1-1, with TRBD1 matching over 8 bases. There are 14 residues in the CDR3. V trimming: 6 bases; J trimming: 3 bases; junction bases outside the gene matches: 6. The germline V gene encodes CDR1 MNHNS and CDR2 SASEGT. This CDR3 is CASRRQGWDTEAFF. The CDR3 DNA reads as TGTGCCAGCAGAAGACAGGGGTGGGACACTGAAGCTTTCTTT.

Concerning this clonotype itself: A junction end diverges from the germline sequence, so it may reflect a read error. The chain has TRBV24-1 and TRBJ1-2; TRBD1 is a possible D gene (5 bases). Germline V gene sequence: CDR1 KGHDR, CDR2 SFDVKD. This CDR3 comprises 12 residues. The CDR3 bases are TGTGTCACCAGTGATGCGGCAGGGGGCTACACCTTC. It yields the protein CVTSDAAGGYTF.

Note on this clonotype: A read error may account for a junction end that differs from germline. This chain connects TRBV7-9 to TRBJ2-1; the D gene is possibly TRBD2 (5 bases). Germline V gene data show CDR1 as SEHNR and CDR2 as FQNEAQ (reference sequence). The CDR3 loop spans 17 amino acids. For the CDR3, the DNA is TGTGCCAGCAACTTAGCGTGCCTAGTCAGTTCCTACAATGAGCAGTTCTTC. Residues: CASNLACLVSSYNEQFF.

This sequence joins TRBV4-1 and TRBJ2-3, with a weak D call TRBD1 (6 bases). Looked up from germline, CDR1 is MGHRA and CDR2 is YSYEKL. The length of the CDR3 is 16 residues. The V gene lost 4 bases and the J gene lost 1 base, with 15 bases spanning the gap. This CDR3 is CASSPTGLTGTDTQYF. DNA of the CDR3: TGCGCCAGCAGCCCTACAGGGCTAACGGGCACAGATACGCAGTATTTT.

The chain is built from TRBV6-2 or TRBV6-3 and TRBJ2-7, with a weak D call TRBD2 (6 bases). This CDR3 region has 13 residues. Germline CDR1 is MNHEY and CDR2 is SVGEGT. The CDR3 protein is CGSYGGDSSEQYF. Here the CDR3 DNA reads TGTGGCAGTTACGGGGGAGACTCTTCCGAGCAGTACTTC.

The CDR3 region has the DNA TGTGCCAGTAGTATATGGATGGAAGGCTACACCTTC. It encodes CASSIWMEGYTF. The chain combines TRBV19 with TRBJ1-2; D unclear. V was trimmed by 2 bases and J by 8 bases, leaving 9 bases between them. The CDR3 is made up of 12 amino acids. Germline V gene sequence: CDR1 LNHDA, CDR2 SQIVND (reference sequence).

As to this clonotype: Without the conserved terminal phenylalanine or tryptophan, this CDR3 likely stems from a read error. The CDR3 sequence is CASGSAEYNEQFY. The CDR3 nucleotides are TGTGCCAGCGGATCAGCGGAATACAATGAGCAGTTCTAC. The chain combines TRBV6-1 with TRBJ2-1; D perhaps matches TRBD2 (5 bases). CDR3 length: 13 residues. The germline V gene has CDR1 MNHNS and CDR2 SASEGT. V shed 8 bases and J shed 4 bases, with 12 bases lying between them.

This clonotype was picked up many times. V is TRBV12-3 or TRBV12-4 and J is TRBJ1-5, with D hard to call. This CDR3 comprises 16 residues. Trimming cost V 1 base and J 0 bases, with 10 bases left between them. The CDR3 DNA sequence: TGTGCCAGCAGTTTAGACTATCCAGCTAGCAATCAGCCCCAGCATTTT. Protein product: CASSLDYPASNQPQHF.

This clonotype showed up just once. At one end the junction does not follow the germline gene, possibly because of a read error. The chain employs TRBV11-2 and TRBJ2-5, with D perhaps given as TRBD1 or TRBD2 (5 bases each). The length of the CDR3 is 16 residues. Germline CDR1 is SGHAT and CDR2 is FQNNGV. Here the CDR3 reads CASSTRSGSAKETQYF. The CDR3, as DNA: TGTGCGAGCAGCACAAGATCAGGGAGCGCGAAAGAGACCCAGTACTTC.

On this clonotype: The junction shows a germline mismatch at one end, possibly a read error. In nucleotides, the CDR3 is TGTGCCAGCGGGGGAGAGGCAGAGACCAAGTACTTC. It translates to CASGGEAETKYF. The chain recombines TRBV11-2 with TRBJ2-5, with D perhaps being TRBD1 or TRBD2 (5 bases each). CDR1 SGHAT and CDR2 FQNNGV come from the germline V gene. This CDR3 has 12 residues. The full variable domain, completed using reference TRBV11-2 and TRBJ2-5, is EAGVAQSPRYKIIEKRQSVAFWCNPISGHATLYWYQQILGQGPKLLIQFQNNGVVDDSQLPKDRFSAERLKGVDSTLKIQPAKLEDSAVYLCASGGEAETKYFGPGTRLLVL.

The CDR3: CASSPGDANHEQYF. For the CDR3, the DNA is TGCGCCAGCAGCCCGGGGGACGCTAACCACGAGCAGTACTTC. The V and J genes are TRBV5-1 and TRBJ2-7; D possibly corresponds to TRBD2 (6 bases). V was shortened by 4 bases and J by 5 bases, with 16 bases between the two germline ends. The CDR3 has 14 residues. CDR1 and CDR2 (germline): SGHRS, YFSETQ.

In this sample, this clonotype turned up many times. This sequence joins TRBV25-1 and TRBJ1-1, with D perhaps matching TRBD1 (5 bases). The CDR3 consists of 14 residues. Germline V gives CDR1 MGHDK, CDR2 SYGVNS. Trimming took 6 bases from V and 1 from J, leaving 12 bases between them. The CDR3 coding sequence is TGTGCCAGCAGGACCCCCCAGGGGAACACTGAAGCTTTCTTT. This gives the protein CASRTPQGNTEAFF.

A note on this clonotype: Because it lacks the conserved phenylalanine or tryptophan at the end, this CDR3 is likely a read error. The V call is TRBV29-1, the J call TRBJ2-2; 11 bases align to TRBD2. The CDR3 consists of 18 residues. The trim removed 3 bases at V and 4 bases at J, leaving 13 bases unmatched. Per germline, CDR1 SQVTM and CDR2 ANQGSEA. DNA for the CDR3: TGCAGCGTTGACGAGGGGACTAGCGGAGAGGAAGGCACCGGGGAGCTGTTTCTT. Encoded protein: CSVDEGTSGEEGTGELFL.

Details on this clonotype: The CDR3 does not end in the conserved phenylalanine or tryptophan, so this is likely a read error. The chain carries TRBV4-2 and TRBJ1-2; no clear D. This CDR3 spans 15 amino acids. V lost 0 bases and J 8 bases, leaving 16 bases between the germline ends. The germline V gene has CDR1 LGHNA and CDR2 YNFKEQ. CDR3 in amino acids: CASSQDQTLLSGYTL. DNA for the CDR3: TGTGCCAGCAGCCAAGATCAGACACTACTTTCCGGCTACACCCTC.

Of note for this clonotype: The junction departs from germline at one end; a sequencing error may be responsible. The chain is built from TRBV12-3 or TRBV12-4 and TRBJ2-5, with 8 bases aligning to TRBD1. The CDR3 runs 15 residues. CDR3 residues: CASSFGDRPGETQYF. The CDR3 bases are TGTGCTAGCAGTTTTGGGGACAGGCCCGGGGAGACCCAGTACTTC.

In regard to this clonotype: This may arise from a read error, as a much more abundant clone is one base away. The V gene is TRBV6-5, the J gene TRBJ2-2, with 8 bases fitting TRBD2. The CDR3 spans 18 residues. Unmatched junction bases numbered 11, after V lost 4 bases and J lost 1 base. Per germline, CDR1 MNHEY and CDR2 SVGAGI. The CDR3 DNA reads TGTGCCAGCAGTTCTCTACTAGCGGTAGGAGGGAACACCGGGGAGCTGTTTTTT. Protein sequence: CASSSLLAVGGNTGELFF.

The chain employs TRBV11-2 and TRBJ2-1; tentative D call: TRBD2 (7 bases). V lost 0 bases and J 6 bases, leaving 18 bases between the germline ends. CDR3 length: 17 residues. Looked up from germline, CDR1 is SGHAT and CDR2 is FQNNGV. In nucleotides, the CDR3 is TGTGCCAGCAGCTTAGATTGGGGGCCAGGGAGGGGCAATGAGCAGTTCTTC. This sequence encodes CASSLDWGPGRGNEQFF. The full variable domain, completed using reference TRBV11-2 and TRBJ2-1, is EAGVAQSPRYKIIEKRQSVAFWCNPISGHATLYWYQQILGQGPKLLIQFQNNGVVDDSQLPKDRFSAERLKGVDSTLKIQPAKLEDSAVYLCASSLDWGPGRGNEQFFGPGTRLTVL.

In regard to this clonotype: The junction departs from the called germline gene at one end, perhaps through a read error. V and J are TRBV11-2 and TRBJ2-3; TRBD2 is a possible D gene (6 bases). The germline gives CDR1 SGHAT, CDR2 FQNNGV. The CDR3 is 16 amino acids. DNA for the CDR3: TGTGCCAGCAGCGTAGGCGGGGCTCTTAGCACAGATATGCAGTATTTT. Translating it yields CASSVGGALSTDMQYF.

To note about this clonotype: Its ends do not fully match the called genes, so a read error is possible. The CDR3 bases are TGTGTCAGTAGTTTAAGGAGCGGGAGAGGTGAGACCCAGTACTTC. This encodes CVSSLRSGRGETQYF. The genes are TRBV19 and TRBJ2-5, with TRBD2 matching over 8 bases. The CDR3 sequence is 15 residues long. CDR1 and CDR2 (germline): LNHDA, SQIVND (reference sequence). Filled out from reference TRBV19 and TRBJ2-5, the complete variable domain reads DGGITQSPKYLFRKEGQNVTLSCEQNLNHDAMYWYRQDPGQGLRLIYYSQIVNDFQKGDIAEGYSVSREKKESFPLTVTSAQKNPTAFYLCVSSLRSGRGETQYFGPGTRLLVL.

The CDR3 region has the DNA TGTGCCAGCGGGGGCGGCTACACCTTC. Translating gives CASGGGYTF. The V call is TRBV6-6, the J call TRBJ1-2, with D perhaps TRBD1 (6 bases). Germline V gene lookup returns CDR1 MNHNY and CDR2 SVGAGI (reference sequence). CDR3 length: 9 residues. V was trimmed by 8 bases and J by 8 bases, leaving 6 bases between them.

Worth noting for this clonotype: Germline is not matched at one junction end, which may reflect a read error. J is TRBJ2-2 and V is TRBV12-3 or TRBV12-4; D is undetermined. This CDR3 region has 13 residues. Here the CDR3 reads CTSSLTGIGKLFF. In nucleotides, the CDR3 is TGTACCAGCAGTTTGACTGGGATTGGGAAGCTGTTTTTT.

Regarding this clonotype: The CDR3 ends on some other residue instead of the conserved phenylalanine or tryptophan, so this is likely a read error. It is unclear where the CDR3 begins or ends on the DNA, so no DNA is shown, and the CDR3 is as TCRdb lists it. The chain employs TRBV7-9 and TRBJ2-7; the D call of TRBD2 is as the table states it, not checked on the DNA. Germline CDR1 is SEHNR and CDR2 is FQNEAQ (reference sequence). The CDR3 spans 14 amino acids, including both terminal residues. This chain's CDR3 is CASRSGGLSYEQCL.

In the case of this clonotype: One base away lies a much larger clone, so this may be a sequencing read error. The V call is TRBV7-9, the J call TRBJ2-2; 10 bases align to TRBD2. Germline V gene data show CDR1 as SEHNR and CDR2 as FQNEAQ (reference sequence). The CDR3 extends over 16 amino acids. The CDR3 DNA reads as TGTGCCAGCAGCTTGGGACTAGCGTTGGCTACCGGGGAGATGTTTTTT. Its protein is CASSLGLALATGEMFF.

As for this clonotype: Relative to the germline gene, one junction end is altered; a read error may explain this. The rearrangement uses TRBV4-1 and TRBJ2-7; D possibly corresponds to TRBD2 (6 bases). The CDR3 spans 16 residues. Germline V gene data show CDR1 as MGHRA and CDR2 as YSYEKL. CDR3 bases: TGCACCAGCAGCCAAGATTCTTGGAGGGGCCTCTACGAGCAGTACTTC. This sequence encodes CTSSQDSWRGLYEQYF.

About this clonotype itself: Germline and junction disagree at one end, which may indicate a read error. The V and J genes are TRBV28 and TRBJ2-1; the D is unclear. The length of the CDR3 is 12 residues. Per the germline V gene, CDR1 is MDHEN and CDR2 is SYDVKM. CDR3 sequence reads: CAGSLPGNEQFF. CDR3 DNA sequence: TGTGCCGGCAGTTTACCGGGCAACGAGCAGTTCTTC.

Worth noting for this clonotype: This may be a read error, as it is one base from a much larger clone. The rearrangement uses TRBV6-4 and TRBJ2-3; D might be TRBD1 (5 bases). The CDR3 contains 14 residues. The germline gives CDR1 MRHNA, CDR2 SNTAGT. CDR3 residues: CVSSDQGGTDTQYF. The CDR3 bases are TGTGTCAGCAGTGACCAGGGCGGCACAGATACGCAGTATTTT.

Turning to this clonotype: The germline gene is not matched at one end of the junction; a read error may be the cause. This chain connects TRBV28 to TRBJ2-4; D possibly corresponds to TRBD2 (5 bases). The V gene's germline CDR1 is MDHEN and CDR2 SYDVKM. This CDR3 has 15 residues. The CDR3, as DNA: TGTGCCAGCAGTTTAGTGTGGGAGCTAAAGAACATTGAGTACTTC. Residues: CASSLVWELKNIEYF.

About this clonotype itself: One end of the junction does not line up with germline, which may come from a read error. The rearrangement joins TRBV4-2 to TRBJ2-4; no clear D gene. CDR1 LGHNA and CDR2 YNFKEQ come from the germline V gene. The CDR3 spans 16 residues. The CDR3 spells CASSQEKVLPKNIQYF. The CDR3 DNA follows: TGTGCGAGCAGCCAAGAGAAGGTTCTCCCCAAAAACATTCAGTACTTC.

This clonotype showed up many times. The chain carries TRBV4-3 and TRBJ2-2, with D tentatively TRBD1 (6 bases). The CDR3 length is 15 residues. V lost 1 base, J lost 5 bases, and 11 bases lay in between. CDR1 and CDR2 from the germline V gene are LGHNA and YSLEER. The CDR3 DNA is TGCGCCAGCAGCCAAGCCGCAGGGGTTACCGGGGAGCTGTTTTTT. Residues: CASSQAAGVTGELFF.

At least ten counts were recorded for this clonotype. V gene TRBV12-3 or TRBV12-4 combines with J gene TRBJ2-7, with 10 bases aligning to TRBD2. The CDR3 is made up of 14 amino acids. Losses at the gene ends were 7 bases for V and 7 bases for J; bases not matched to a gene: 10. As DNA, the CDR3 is TGTGCCAGCAAGAGAGCGGGAGGGCCCCGAGAGCAGTACTTC. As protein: CASKRAGGPREQYF.